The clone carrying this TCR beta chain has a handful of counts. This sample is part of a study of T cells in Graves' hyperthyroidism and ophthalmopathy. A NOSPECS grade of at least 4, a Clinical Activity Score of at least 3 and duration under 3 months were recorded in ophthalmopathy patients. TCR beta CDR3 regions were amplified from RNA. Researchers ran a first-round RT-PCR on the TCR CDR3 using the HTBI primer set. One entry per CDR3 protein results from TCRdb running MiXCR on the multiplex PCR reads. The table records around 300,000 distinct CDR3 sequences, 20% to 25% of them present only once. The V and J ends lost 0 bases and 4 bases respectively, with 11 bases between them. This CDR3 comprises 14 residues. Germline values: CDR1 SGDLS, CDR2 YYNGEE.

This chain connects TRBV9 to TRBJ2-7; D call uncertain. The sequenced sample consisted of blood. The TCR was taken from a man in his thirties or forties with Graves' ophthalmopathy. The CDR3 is CASSVAPETYEQYF. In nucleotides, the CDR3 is TGTGCCAGCAGCGTAGCTCCCGAAACTTACGAGCAGTACTTC.